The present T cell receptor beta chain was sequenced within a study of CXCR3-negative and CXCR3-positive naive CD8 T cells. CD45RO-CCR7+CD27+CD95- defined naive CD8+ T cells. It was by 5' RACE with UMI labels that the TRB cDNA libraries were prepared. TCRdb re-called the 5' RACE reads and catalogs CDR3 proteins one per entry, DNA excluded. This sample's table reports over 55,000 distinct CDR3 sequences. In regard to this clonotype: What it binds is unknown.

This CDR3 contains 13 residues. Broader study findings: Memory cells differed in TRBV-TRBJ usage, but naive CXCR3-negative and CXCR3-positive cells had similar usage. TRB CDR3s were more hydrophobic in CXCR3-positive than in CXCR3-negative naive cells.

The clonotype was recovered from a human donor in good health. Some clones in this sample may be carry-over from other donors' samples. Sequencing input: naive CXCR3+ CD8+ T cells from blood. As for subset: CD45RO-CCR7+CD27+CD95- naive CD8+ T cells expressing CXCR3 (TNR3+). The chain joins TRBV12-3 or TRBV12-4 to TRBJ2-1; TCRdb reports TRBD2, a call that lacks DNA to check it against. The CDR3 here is CASSFSSGNEQFF.